Listed below are T cell receptor beta chains from one sample, sequenced in a study of T cell responses to AZD1222 COVID-19 vaccine. Method: immunoSEQ multiplex PCR; TCRdb's copy keeps in-frame clones and lacks some. Of about 82,000 clones in the sample, 90% were seen once. The source was peripheral blood, collected on day 0 of AZD1222 vaccination. The receptors were gathered from an adult in good health. CDR3s include the opening cysteine and the closing phenylalanine or tryptophan. Fields, in order: CDR3 DNA, CDR3 protein, D gene, clone size, V gene, J gene. D genes are given only for firm matches. Clone size, where shown, is once, few, many, or a class for clones that have expanded.

cdr3_nt: TGTGCCAGCAGCCCACGGCAAAAAGCCGAAGCTTTCTTT
cdr3_aa: CASSPRQKAEAFF
d_call: -
clone_size: -
v_call: TRBV6-5
j_call: TRBJ1-1

cdr3_nt: TGCGCCAGCAGCCAGGGATCCGGGACAGTGAATCAGCCCCAGCATTTT
cdr3_aa: CASSQGSGTVNQPQHF
d_call: TRBD1
clone_size: -
v_call: TRBV4-1
j_call: TRBJ1-5

cdr3_nt: TGCGCCAGCAGCCTTTGGACTAGCGGGGAGTACAATGAGCAGTTCTTC
cdr3_aa: CASSLWTSGEYNEQFF
d_call: TRBD2
clone_size: few
v_call: TRBV4-3
j_call: TRBJ2-1

cdr3_nt: TGTGCCAGCAGCGTAGGACAGCTCAATGAGCAGTTCTTC
cdr3_aa: CASSVGQLNEQFF
d_call: -
clone_size: -
v_call: TRBV9
j_call: TRBJ2-1

cdr3_nt: TGTGCCAGCAGTTTAAGTCTCCACTATGGCTACACCTTC
cdr3_aa: CASSLSLHYGYTF
d_call: -
clone_size: once
v_call: TRBV27
j_call: TRBJ1-2

cdr3_nt: TGTGCCAGCAGTTTATTGGACAGGGCTGATGGCTACACCTTC
cdr3_aa: CASSLLDRADGYTF
d_call: TRBD1
clone_size: once
v_call: TRBV27
j_call: TRBJ1-2

cdr3_nt: TGTGCCACCAGCAGAGAGGGTGAAAAACTGTTTTTT
cdr3_aa: CATSREGEKLFF
d_call: -
clone_size: -
v_call: TRBV15
j_call: TRBJ1-4

cdr3_nt: TGTGCCAGCAGCGTAGGGGGGGACCGTTTCAATCAGCCCCAGCATTTT
cdr3_aa: CASSVGGDRFNQPQHF
d_call: -
clone_size: -
v_call: TRBV9
j_call: TRBJ1-5

cdr3_nt: TGTGCCAGCAGCCCCGGGCCCCTGAGGAGCAATCAGCCCCAGCATTTT
cdr3_aa: CASSPGPLRSNQPQHF
d_call: -
clone_size: -
v_call: TRBV3-1/TRBV3-2
j_call: TRBJ1-5

cdr3_nt: TGTGCCAGCAGTTACCGGGACTCGCGGTACTTC
cdr3_aa: CASSYRDSRYF
d_call: -
clone_size: -
v_call: TRBV3-1/TRBV3-2
j_call: TRBJ2-7

cdr3_nt: TGTGCCAGCAGCTTAGTGGTGGCACAGTTCTCTGGAAACACCATATATTTT
cdr3_aa: CASSLVVAQFSGNTIYF
d_call: -
clone_size: once
v_call: TRBV7-8
j_call: TRBJ1-3

cdr3_nt: TGCGCCAGCAGCTTGTTAGGGGACACACTAAACATTCAGTACTTC
cdr3_aa: CASSLLGDTLNIQYF
d_call: -
clone_size: -
v_call: TRBV5-1
j_call: TRBJ2-4

cdr3_nt: TGTGCCAGCAGCTTATCAGTTTTGGGCACTGAAGCTTTCTTT
cdr3_aa: CASSLSVLGTEAFF
d_call: -
clone_size: -
v_call: TRBV7-2
j_call: TRBJ1-1

cdr3_nt: TGTGCCAGCAGCGGAGGGAATGGATTTGGGGAAAAACTGTTTTTT
cdr3_aa: CASSGGNGFGEKLFF
d_call: -
clone_size: -
v_call: TRBV9
j_call: TRBJ1-4

cdr3_nt: TGTGCCAGTAGCTCCCTCCGGACAGGGAAGAGTGAAAAACTGTTTTTT
cdr3_aa: CASSSLRTGKSEKLFF
d_call: TRBD1
clone_size: once
v_call: TRBV19
j_call: TRBJ1-4

cdr3_nt: TGTGCCAGCAGTTTTGCAGATACGCAGTATTTT
cdr3_aa: CASSFADTQYF
d_call: -
clone_size: -
v_call: TRBV27
j_call: TRBJ2-3

cdr3_nt: TGTGCCAGCTCACCACAGGGGAAATCTGGAAACACCATATATTTT
cdr3_aa: CASSPQGKSGNTIYF
d_call: -
clone_size: -
v_call: TRBV18
j_call: TRBJ1-3

cdr3_nt: TGTGCCAGCAGCTCCTTGGGGCCGGTGGGGACGCAGTTCTTC
cdr3_aa: CASSSLGPVGTQFF
d_call: -
clone_size: -
v_call: TRBV7-2
j_call: TRBJ2-1

cdr3_nt: TGCGCCAGCAGCCCCAATTTAGTGGGGAGGGGAAGTGGCTACACCTTC
cdr3_aa: CASSPNLVGRGSGYTF
d_call: -
clone_size: -
v_call: TRBV5-1
j_call: TRBJ1-2

cdr3_nt: TGTGCCAGCAGTTTGGTAGCGGTCTCCGCCTCTGGGACCCAGTACTTC
cdr3_aa: CASSLVAVSASGTQYF
d_call: -
clone_size: -
v_call: TRBV28
j_call: TRBJ2-5

cdr3_nt: TGTGCCTGGAGTCTTACAGGGCGCACTGAAGCTTTCTTT
cdr3_aa: CAWSLTGRTEAFF
d_call: -
clone_size: -
v_call: TRBV30
j_call: TRBJ1-1

cdr3_nt: TGCGCCAGCAGCTTGGCGGTAGCCAGGACTCTGTCGCAGTTCTTC
cdr3_aa: CASSLAVARTLSQFF
d_call: -
clone_size: -
v_call: TRBV5-1
j_call: TRBJ2-1

cdr3_nt: TGTGCCAGCAGTAAAACAGGACAGAATTCACCCCTCCACTTT
cdr3_aa: CASSKTGQNSPLHF
d_call: -
clone_size: -
v_call: TRBV6-5
j_call: TRBJ1-6

cdr3_nt: TGTGCCAGCAGCTTAAGGCGGAGCAGGATGAACACTGAAGCTTTCTTT
cdr3_aa: CASSLRRSRMNTEAFF
d_call: -
clone_size: -
v_call: TRBV7-2
j_call: TRBJ1-1

cdr3_nt: TGTGCCAGCTCACCACCGGGCAGGGGTTTCTCTGGAAACACCATATATTTT
cdr3_aa: CASSPPGRGFSGNTIYF
d_call: -
clone_size: -
v_call: TRBV18
j_call: TRBJ1-3

cdr3_nt: TGTGCCAGCAGTTTCAAAGGGTACACTTATAATTCACCCCTCCACTTT
cdr3_aa: CASSFKGYTYNSPLHF
d_call: -
clone_size: -
v_call: TRBV27
j_call: TRBJ1-6

cdr3_nt: TGTGCCAGCAGTTTGACTAGCGGGGGGGCCGATGAGCAGTTCTTC
cdr3_aa: CASSLTSGGADEQFF
d_call: TRBD2
clone_size: few
v_call: TRBV6-2/TRBV6-3
j_call: TRBJ2-1

cdr3_nt: TGTGCCAGAAGCGGGACAGGGGGTGGCACAGATACGCAGTATTTT
cdr3_aa: CARSGTGGGTDTQYF
d_call: TRBD1
clone_size: -
v_call: TRBV5-3
j_call: TRBJ2-3

cdr3_nt: TGTGCCAGCAGCTTAGCCGCCTCCGGACAGGGGTCCTACGAGCAGTACTTC
cdr3_aa: CASSLAASGQGSYEQYF
d_call: TRBD1
clone_size: -
v_call: TRBV7-9
j_call: TRBJ2-7

cdr3_nt: TGTGCCACCCGCCTACAGGGGAATAATTCACCCCTCCACTTT
cdr3_aa: CATRLQGNNSPLHF
d_call: TRBD1
clone_size: -
v_call: TRBV19
j_call: TRBJ1-6

cdr3_nt: TGTGCCAGCAGCCCCCGAGGCCAGACCACTGAAGCTTTCTTT
cdr3_aa: CASSPRGQTTEAFF
d_call: -
clone_size: -
v_call: TRBV9
j_call: TRBJ1-1

cdr3_nt: TGTGCCACCTCGGGACTAGCGGGGGGGCCGGACACCGGGGAGCTGTTTTTT
cdr3_aa: CATSGLAGGPDTGELFF
d_call: TRBD2
clone_size: -
v_call: TRBV19
j_call: TRBJ2-2

cdr3_nt: TGTGCCAGCAGCACAGCCGGGATAAGCACAGATACGCAGTATTTT
cdr3_aa: CASSTAGISTDTQYF
d_call: -
clone_size: -
v_call: TRBV5-6
j_call: TRBJ2-3

cdr3_nt: TGCAGCGTCCCGACAGGGGGCGACCTCGGTACGCAGTATTTT
cdr3_aa: CSVPTGGDLGTQYF
d_call: TRBD1
clone_size: -
v_call: TRBV29-1
j_call: TRBJ2-3

cdr3_nt: TGTGCCAGCAGTCTCGAGGCGGGGGGGCCCCCCAATGAGCAGTTCTTC
cdr3_aa: CASSLEAGGPPNEQFF
d_call: TRBD2
clone_size: -
v_call: TRBV4-2
j_call: TRBJ2-1

cdr3_nt: TGCGCCAGCAGCTTGGAGGGGGCTGAAGCTTTCTTT
cdr3_aa: CASSLEGAEAFF
d_call: -
clone_size: -
v_call: TRBV5-1
j_call: TRBJ1-1

cdr3_nt: TGTGCCAGCAGCTTCGGCGGGGGGGCCAGGGATGAGCAGTTCTTC
cdr3_aa: CASSFGGGARDEQFF
d_call: TRBD2
clone_size: few
v_call: TRBV11-2
j_call: TRBJ2-1

cdr3_nt: TGTGCCAGTAGCTCCAGTGGGGTCAGTCGTAATTCACCCCTCCACTTT
cdr3_aa: CASSSSGVSRNSPLHF
d_call: -
clone_size: few
v_call: TRBV19
j_call: TRBJ1-6

cdr3_nt: TGTGCCATCAGTGAGGGACCTGGTCAGCCCCAGCATTTT
cdr3_aa: CAISEGPGQPQHF
d_call: -
clone_size: -
v_call: TRBV10-3
j_call: TRBJ1-5

cdr3_nt: TGTGCCAGCTCACCCCAGACCGACCTGGGGGCGCAGTATTTT
cdr3_aa: CASSPQTDLGAQYF
d_call: -
clone_size: -
v_call: TRBV18
j_call: TRBJ2-3

cdr3_nt: TGTGCCAGCAGCGGGACAGGGGATCAGCCCCAGCATTTT
cdr3_aa: CASSGTGDQPQHF
d_call: TRBD1
clone_size: few
v_call: TRBV12-3/TRBV12-4
j_call: TRBJ1-5

cdr3_nt: TGTGCCAGCAGTGAATTACAGGGGAACGCTGGAAACACCATATATTTT
cdr3_aa: CASSELQGNAGNTIYF
d_call: TRBD1
clone_size: -
v_call: TRBV6-1
j_call: TRBJ1-3

cdr3_nt: TGTGCCAGCTTAAACACAGGGATAGGGGACACTGAAGCTTTCTTT
cdr3_aa: CASLNTGIGDTEAFF
d_call: -
clone_size: -
v_call: TRBV3-1/TRBV3-2
j_call: TRBJ1-1

cdr3_nt: TGTGCCAGTAGACAGACCTCCGGGACTAGCGGCACCGGGGAGCTGTTTTTT
cdr3_aa: CASRQTSGTSGTGELFF
d_call: TRBD2
clone_size: -
v_call: TRBV19
j_call: TRBJ2-2

cdr3_nt: TGTGCCAGCAGCTCTTTCAGGCCCGGCACTGAAGCTTTCTTT
cdr3_aa: CASSSFRPGTEAFF
d_call: -
clone_size: -
v_call: TRBV3-1/TRBV3-2
j_call: TRBJ1-1

cdr3_nt: TGTGCCAGCAGCTTAGCGCAGGGGGGGATGAACACTGAAGCTTTCTTT
cdr3_aa: CASSLAQGGMNTEAFF
d_call: TRBD1
clone_size: -
v_call: TRBV11-3
j_call: TRBJ1-1

cdr3_nt: TGTGCCAGCAGGCACCAGTTTGAGACCCAGTACTTC
cdr3_aa: CASRHQFETQYF
d_call: -
clone_size: -
v_call: TRBV6-5
j_call: TRBJ2-5

cdr3_nt: TGCGCCAGCAGCACACTGACAGGATACGAGCAGTACTTC
cdr3_aa: CASSTLTGYEQYF
d_call: -
clone_size: -
v_call: TRBV4-3
j_call: TRBJ2-7

cdr3_nt: TGTGCCAGCAGCCCCGAGACCAGCTATGGCTACACCTTC
cdr3_aa: CASSPETSYGYTF
d_call: -
clone_size: -
v_call: TRBV13
j_call: TRBJ1-2

cdr3_nt: TGTGCCAGTAGTATGGAAGCTGACGGGGAGCTGTTTTTT
cdr3_aa: CASSMEADGELFF
d_call: -
clone_size: -
v_call: TRBV19
j_call: TRBJ2-2

cdr3_nt: TGTGCCAGCAGCGTGGGACAGTGGAACTATGGCTACACCTTC
cdr3_aa: CASSVGQWNYGYTF
d_call: TRBD1
clone_size: few
v_call: TRBV7-2
j_call: TRBJ1-2

cdr3_nt: TGTGCCAGCAGCACCCCCCGGGGGGCCCCCTACAATGAGCAGTTCTTC
cdr3_aa: CASSTPRGAPYNEQFF
d_call: -
clone_size: -
v_call: TRBV11-2
j_call: TRBJ2-1

cdr3_nt: TGTGCCAGCAGCACCAGACAGGGTACCTACGAGCAGTACTTC
cdr3_aa: CASSTRQGTYEQYF
d_call: TRBD1
clone_size: -
v_call: TRBV11-2
j_call: TRBJ2-7